This T cell receptor (beta chain) was retrieved from a study of T cell repertoires in cytomegalovirus infection. Background on the study: It can be stated that public TCR beta signatures indicated CMV infection as well as a matching HLA type. Study results and caveats: Dominant in the ex vivo response were TCR beta clonotypes restricted by HLA-C and specific for CMV.

The sample holds a few counts of this clonotype. What it recognizes is unknown. The CDR3 totals 16 residues. V was pared by 2 bases and J by 2 bases, with 5 bases of the junction left unmatched. Germline V lookup: CDR1 LGHDT, CDR2 YNNKEL (reference sequence). TCRdb reprocessed the reads with MiXCR, giving one entry per CDR3 protein. The sample lists around 900,000 distinct CDR3 sequences; approximately 31% were seen once. This material consisted of cultured CD8+ T cells from PBMCs, taken from culture after CMV antigen stimulation. The genes are TRBV3-1 and TRBJ2-1; TRBD1 matches at 8 bases. The clonotype originates from a human donor in good health (CMV status not recorded). Some clones in this sample may be carry-over from other donors' samples. CDR3 sequence (DNA): TGTGCCAGCAGCCAAATCCCAGGGGGCGCCTACAATGAGCAGTTCTTC. As protein: CASSQIPGGAYNEQFF.